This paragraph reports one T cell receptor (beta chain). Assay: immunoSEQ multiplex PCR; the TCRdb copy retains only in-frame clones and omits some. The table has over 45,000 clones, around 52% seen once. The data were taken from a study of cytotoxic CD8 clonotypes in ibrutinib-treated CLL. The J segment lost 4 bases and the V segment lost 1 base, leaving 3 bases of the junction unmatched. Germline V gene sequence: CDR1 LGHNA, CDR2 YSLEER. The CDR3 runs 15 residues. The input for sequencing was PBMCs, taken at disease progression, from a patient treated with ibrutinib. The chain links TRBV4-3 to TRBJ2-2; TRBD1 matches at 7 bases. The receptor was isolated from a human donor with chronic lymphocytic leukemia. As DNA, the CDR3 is TGCGCCAGCAGCCAAGTTTCAGGGGGCACCGGGGAGCTGTTTTTT. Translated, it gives CASSQVSGGTGELFF.